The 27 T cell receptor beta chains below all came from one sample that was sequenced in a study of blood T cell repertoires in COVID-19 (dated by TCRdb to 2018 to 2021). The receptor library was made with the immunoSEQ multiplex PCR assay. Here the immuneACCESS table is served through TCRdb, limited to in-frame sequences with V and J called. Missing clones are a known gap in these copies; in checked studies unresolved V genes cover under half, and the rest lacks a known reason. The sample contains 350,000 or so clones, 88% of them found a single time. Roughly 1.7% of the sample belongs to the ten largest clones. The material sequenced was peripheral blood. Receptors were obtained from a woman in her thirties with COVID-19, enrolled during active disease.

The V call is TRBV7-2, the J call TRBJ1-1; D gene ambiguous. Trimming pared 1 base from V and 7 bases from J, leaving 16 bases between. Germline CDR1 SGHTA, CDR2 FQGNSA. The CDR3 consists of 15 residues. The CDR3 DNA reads TGTGCCAGCAGCTTAGTGAAGGAGATCATTGGTGAAGCTTTCTTT. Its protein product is CASSLVKEIIGEAFF.

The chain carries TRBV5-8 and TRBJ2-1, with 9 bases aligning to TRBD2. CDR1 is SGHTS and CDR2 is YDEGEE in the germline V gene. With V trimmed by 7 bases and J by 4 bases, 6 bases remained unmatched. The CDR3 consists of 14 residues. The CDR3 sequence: CASRSSGGYNEQFF. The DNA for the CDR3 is TGTGCCAGCCGAAGTAGCGGGGGATACAATGAGCAGTTCTTC.

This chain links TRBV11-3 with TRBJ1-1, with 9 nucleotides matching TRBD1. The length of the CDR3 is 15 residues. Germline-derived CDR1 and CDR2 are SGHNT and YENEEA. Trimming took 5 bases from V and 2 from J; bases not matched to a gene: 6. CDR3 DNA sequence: TGTGCCAGCAGCGGGGGGACAGGGAAAAACACTGAAGCTTTCTTT. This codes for CASSGGTGKNTEAFF.

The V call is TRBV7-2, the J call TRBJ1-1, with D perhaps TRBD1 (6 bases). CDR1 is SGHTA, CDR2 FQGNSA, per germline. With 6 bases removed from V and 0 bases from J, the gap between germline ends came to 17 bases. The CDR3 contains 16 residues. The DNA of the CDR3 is TGTGCCAGCAGTCCCACCCGGACAGCCATGAACACTGAAGCTTTCTTT. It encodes CASSPTRTAMNTEAFF.

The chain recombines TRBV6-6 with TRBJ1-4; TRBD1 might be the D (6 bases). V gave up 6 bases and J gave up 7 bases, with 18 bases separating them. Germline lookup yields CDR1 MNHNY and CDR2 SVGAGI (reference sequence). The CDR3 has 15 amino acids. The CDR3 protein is CASSRLAGVGEKLFF. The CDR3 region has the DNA TGTGCCAGCAGCCGATTAGCAGGGGTTGGTGAAAAACTGTTTTTT.

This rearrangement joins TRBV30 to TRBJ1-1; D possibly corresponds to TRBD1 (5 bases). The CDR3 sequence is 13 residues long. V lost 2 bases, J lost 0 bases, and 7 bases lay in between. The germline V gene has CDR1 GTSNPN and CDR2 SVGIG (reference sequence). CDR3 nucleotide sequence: TGTGCCTGGAGTTTACAGGTGAACACTGAAGCTTTCTTT. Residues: CAWSLQVNTEAFF.

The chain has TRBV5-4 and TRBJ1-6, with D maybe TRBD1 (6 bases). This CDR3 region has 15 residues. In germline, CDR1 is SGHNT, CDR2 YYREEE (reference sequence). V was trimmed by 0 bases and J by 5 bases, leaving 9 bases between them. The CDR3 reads CASSLVPGDNSPLHF. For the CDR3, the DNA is TGTGCCAGCAGCTTGGTACCAGGGGATAATTCACCCCTCCACTTT.

Here the CDR3 reads CASRGQGAVNTQYF. The CDR3 DNA follows: TGTGCCAGCAGGGGGCAGGGGGCGGTTAATACGCAGTATTTT. The chain joins TRBV2 to TRBJ2-3; the match to TRBD1 covers 8 bases. The V gene's germline CDR1 is SNHLY and CDR2 FYNNEI. The CDR3 sequence is 14 residues long. V lost 6 bases to trimming and J lost 7 bases; unmatched junction nucleotides: 9.

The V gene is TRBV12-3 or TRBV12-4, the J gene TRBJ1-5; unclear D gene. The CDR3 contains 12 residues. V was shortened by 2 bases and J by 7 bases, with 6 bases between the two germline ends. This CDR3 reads CASSLPRQPQHF. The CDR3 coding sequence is TGTGCCAGCAGTTTACCCAGACAGCCCCAGCATTTT.

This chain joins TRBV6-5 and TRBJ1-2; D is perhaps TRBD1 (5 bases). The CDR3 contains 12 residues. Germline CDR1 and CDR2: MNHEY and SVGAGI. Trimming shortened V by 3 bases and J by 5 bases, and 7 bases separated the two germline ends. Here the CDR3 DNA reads TGTGCCAGCAGTTATGGGGGGTATGGCTACACCTTC. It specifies CASSYGGYGYTF.

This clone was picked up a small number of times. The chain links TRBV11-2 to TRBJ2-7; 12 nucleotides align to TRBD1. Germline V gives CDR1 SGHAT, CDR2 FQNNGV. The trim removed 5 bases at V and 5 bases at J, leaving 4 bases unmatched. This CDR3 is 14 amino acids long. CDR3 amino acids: CASSAGTGGHEQYF. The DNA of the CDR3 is TGTGCCAGCAGCGCCGGGACAGGGGGCCACGAGCAGTACTTC. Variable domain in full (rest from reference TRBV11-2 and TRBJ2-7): EAGVAQSPRYKIIEKRQSVAFWCNPISGHATLYWYQQILGQGPKLLIQFQNNGVVDDSQLPKDRFSAERLKGVDSTLKIQPAKLEDSAVYLCASSAGTGGHEQYFGPGTRLTVT.

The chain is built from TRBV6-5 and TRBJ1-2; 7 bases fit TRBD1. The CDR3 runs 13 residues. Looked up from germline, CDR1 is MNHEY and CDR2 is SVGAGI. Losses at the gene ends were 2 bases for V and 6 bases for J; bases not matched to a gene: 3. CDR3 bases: TGTGCCAGCAGTTACGGGGACAGAGATGGCTACACCTTC. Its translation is CASSYGDRDGYTF.

CDR3: CASSHPGDSSYEQYF. Here the CDR3 DNA reads TGCGCCAGCAGCCACCCGGGAGACAGCTCCTACGAGCAGTACTTC. The rearrangement uses TRBV4-1 and TRBJ2-7; D is possibly TRBD2 (6 bases). V was shortened by 3 bases and J by 0 bases, with 12 bases between the two germline ends. The CDR3 has 15 amino acids. CDR1 and CDR2 from the germline V gene are MGHRA and YSYEKL.

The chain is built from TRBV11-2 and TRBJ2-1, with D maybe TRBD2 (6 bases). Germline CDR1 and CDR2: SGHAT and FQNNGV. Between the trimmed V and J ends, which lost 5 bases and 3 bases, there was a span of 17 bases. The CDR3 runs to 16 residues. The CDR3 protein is CASSVGTSQIYNEQFF. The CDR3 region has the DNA TGTGCCAGCAGCGTCGGGACTTCTCAGATCTACAATGAGCAGTTCTTC.

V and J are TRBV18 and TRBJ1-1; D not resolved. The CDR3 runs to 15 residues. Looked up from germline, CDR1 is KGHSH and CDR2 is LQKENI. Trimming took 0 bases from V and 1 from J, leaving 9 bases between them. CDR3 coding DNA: TGTGCCAGCTCACCACCGAATGTCAGGAACACTGAAGCTTTCTTT. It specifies CASSPPNVRNTEAFF.

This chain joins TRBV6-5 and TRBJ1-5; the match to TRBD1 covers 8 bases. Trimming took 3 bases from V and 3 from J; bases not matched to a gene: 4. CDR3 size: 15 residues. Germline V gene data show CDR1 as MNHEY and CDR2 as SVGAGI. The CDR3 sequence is CASSYGTGPNQPQHF. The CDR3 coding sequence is TGTGCCAGCAGTTATGGGACAGGACCCAATCAGCCCCAGCATTTT.

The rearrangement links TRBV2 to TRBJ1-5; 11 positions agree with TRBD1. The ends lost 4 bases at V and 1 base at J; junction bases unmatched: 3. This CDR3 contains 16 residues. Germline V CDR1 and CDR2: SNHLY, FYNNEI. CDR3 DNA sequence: TGTGCCAGCAGTGGGGGACAGGGGGTAAGCAATCAGCCCCAGCATTTT. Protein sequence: CASSGGQGVSNQPQHF.

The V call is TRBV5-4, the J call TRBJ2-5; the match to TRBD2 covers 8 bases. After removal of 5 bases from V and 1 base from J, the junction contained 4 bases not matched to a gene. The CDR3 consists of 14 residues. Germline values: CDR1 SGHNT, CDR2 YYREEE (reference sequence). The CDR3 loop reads CASSRGGLQETQYF. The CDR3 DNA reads TGTGCCAGCAGTCGGGGGGGGCTCCAAGAGACCCAGTACTTC.

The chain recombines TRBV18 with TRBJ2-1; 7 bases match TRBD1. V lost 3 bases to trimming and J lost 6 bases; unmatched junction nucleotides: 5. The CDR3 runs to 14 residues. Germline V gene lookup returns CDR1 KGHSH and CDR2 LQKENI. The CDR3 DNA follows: TGTGCCAGCTCACCCCGGGACAGAACCAATGAGCAGTTCTTC. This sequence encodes CASSPRDRTNEQFF.

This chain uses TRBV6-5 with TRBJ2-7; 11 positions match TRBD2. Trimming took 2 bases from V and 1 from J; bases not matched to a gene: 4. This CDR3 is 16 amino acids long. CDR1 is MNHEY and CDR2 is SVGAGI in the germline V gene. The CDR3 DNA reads TGTGCCAGCAGTTACGGGGCTAGCGGGGGGTCCTACGAGCAGTACTTC. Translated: CASSYGASGGSYEQYF.

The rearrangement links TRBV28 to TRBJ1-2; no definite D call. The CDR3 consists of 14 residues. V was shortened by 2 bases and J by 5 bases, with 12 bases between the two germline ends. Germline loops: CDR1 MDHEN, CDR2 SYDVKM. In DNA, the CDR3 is TGTGCCAGCAGTTTAACGGCTCGAGGGTATGGCTACACCTTC. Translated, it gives CASSLTARGYGYTF.

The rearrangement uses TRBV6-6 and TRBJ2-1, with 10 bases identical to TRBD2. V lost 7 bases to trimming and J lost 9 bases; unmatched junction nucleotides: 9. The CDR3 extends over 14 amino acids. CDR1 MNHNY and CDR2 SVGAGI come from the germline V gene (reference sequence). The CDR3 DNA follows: TGTGCCAGCAAGATAGCGGGGGGTTACGGTGAGCAGTTCTTC. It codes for CASKIAGGYGEQFF.

The CDR3 nucleotides read TGTGCCAGCCTCCCGGGGTCCTCCTACGAGCAGTACTTC. It translates to CASLPGSSYEQYF. The rearrangement joins TRBV6-8 to TRBJ2-7; D might be TRBD2 (5 bases). V lost 8 bases and J 0 bases, leaving 11 bases between the germline ends. There are 13 residues in the CDR3. Germline CDR1 is MNHGY and CDR2 is SAAAGT.

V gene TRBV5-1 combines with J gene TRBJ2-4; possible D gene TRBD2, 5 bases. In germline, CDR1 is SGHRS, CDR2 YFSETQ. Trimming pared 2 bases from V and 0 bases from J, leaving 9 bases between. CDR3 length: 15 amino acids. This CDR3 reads CASSFGDGAKNIQYF. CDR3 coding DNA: TGCGCCAGCAGCTTCGGGGATGGAGCCAAAAACATTCAGTACTTC.

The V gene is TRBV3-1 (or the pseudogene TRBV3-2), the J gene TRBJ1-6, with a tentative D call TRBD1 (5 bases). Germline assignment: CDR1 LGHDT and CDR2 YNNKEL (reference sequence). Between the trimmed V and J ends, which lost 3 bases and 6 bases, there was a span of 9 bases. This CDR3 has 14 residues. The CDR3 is CASSQAGINSPLHF. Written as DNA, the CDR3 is TGTGCCAGCAGCCAGGCAGGGATTAATTCACCCCTCCACTTT.

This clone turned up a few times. The CDR3 sequence: CASSPSNVGNEKLFF. The CDR3 DNA is TGTGCCAGCTCACCATCCAATGTCGGTAATGAAAAACTGTTTTTT. The chain recombines TRBV18 with TRBJ1-4; D is unresolved. V was shortened by 2 bases and J by 4 bases, with 11 bases between the two germline ends. The CDR3 is 15 amino acids. Germline V gene sequence: CDR1 KGHSH, CDR2 LQKENI.

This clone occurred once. Here the CDR3 reads CASRVPGHIGTEAFF. The DNA of the CDR3 is TGTGCCAGTAGGGTTCCAGGGCATATTGGAACTGAAGCTTTCTTT. The chain links TRBV19 to TRBJ1-1; D may be TRBD1 (5 bases). V lost 6 bases and J lost 5, with 19 bases in between. This CDR3 has 15 amino acids. The germline V gene encodes CDR1 LNHDA and CDR2 SQIVND (reference sequence).